The 5 T cell receptor beta chains in this list originate from one sample, sequenced in a study of graft-versus-host responses after intestinal transplantation. Sequenced by immunoSEQ multiplex PCR; TCRdb stores in-frame clones only, minus some. The sample includes 100,000 or so clones, approximately 94% of them seen just once. Antigens of these TCRs are unknown. The sequencing used unstimulated CD8+ T cells sorted from spleen or lymph node cells, collected before intestinal transplant. The receptors stem from a human donor who received an intestinal transplant.

The V and J genes are TRBV5-4 and TRBJ2-2, with TRBD2 as a possible D gene (7 bases). Germline V CDR1 and CDR2: SGHNT, YYREEE (reference sequence). V was clipped by 3 bases and J by 6 bases, with 18 bases between them. This CDR3 contains 16 residues. The CDR3 is CASSWQKGGGPGELFF. CDR3 nucleotide sequence: TGTGCCAGCAGCTGGCAGAAGGGGGGGGGCCCCGGGGAGCTGTTTTTT.

This clone was seen a few times. The chain links TRBV6-6 to TRBJ2-2; D is possibly TRBD1 (6 bases). CDR3 length: 13 residues. The germline V and J ends were trimmed by 5 bases and 6 bases, with 10 bases remaining between them. Germline assignment: CDR1 MNHNY and CDR2 SVGAGI (reference sequence). CDR3 protein: CASSASGAGELFF. CDR3 in DNA: TGTGCCAGCAGTGCGTCAGGGGCCGGGGAGCTGTTTTTT.

This clone was recorded only once. At one of its ends the junction is not consistent with the germline gene, which may arise from a read error. V gene TRBV7-9 combines with J gene TRBJ2-1; possibly TRBD2 for D (6 bases). The CDR3 covers 13 residues. The germline CDR1 and CDR2 sequences are SEHNR and FQNEAQ (reference sequence). In nucleotides, the CDR3 is TGTGCCAGCAGCGGGACTGAGTACAATAAGCAGTTCTTC. Protein sequence: CASSGTEYNKQFF. The variable domain in full, with the rest retrieved from reference TRBV7-9 and TRBJ2-1, is DTGVSQNPRHKITKRGQNVTFRCDPISEHNRLYWYRQTLGQGPEFLTYFQNEAQLEKSRLLSDRFSAERPKGSFSTLEIQRTEQGDSAMYLCASSGTEYNKQFFGPGTRLTVL.

The chain links TRBV28 to TRBJ2-7, with D perhaps matching TRBD1 (7 bases). The V gene's germline CDR1 is MDHEN and CDR2 SYDVKM. CDR3 length: 15 amino acids. V lost 3 bases and J 5 bases, leaving 17 bases between the germline ends. CDR3 sequence: CASSLGVEGANEQYF. The CDR3 DNA sequence: TGTGCCAGCAGTTTGGGGGTGGAGGGGGCGAACGAGCAGTACTTC. The full variable domain, with the rest looked up from reference TRBV28 and TRBJ2-7, is DVKVTQSSRYLVKRTGEKVFLECVQDMDHENMFWYRQDPGLGLRLIYFSYDVKMKEKGDIPEGYSVSREKKERFSLILESASTNQTSMYLCASSLGVEGANEQYFGPGTRLTVT.

The rearrangement joins TRBV27 to TRBJ2-1, with a possible D match to TRBD1 (6 bases). CDR1 and CDR2 from the germline V gene are MNHEY and SMNVEV (reference sequence). The V end was cut by 7 bases, the J end by 13 bases, with 17 bases between. The CDR3 loop spans 12 amino acids. DNA of the CDR3: TGTGCCAGCACCAGACCCGCAGGGGAACAGTTCTTC. The encoded protein is CASTRPAGEQFF.